The 8 T cell receptor beta chains given below trace back to one sample, sequenced in a study of early T cells in non-severe SARS-CoV-2 infection (dated by TCRdb to 2020 to 2022). Libraries were prepared through 5' RACE. Sequencing took place on a NextSeq 500. TCRdb reprocessed the public reads (quality trimming at Q25 with fastp, clone calling with MiXCR) and kept in-frame beta chains. Entries are consolidated by CDR3 protein sequence, retaining the most common genes and DNA. This sample gives 65,000 to 75,000 distinct CDR3 sequences in total; 11% of them show up just once. Clones ranked in the top ten supply 3.8% of the sample. Sequenced material: whole blood. Receptors originate from an adult who was a healthcare worker with PCR-confirmed SARS-CoV-2 infection or an uninfected control (not recorded which).

This clonotype was seen at least ten times. This sequence joins TRBV7-2 and TRBJ2-7; TRBD2 is a possible D gene (5 bases). Germline V gene lookup returns CDR1 SGHTA and CDR2 FQGNSA. This CDR3 spans 13 amino acids. V lost 3 bases, J lost 3 bases, and 9 bases lay in between. The CDR3 DNA is TGTGCCAGCAGCTTGCCCGGGATCTACGAGCAGTACTTC. Its protein is CASSLPGIYEQYF.

V usage is TRBV7-6 and J usage is TRBJ2-7; 7 positions agree with TRBD1. Trimming cost V 5 bases and J 3 bases; bases outside gene matches: 7. The CDR3 contains 14 residues. Germline CDR1 reads SGHVS; CDR2 reads FNYEAQ. In nucleotides, the CDR3 is TGTGCCAGCAGCCAACGGGACAGCGACTACGAGCAGTACTTC. It yields the protein CASSQRDSDYEQYF.

The chain uses TRBV29-1 and TRBJ1-5; D might be TRBD1 (5 bases). From germline, CDR1 is SQVTM and CDR2 ANQGSEA. This CDR3 comprises 13 residues. V lost 8 bases, J lost 11 bases, and 22 bases lay in between. The chain's CDR3 is CSPEPFQGEAQHF. Here the CDR3 DNA reads TGCAGCCCCGAACCTTTTCAGGGAGAAGCCCAGCATTTT.

This clonotype was recorded many times. The chain has TRBV3-1 and TRBJ2-6; no firm D call. The CDR3 totals 16 residues. Germline V gene data show CDR1 as LGHDT and CDR2 as YNNKEL (reference sequence). Trimming removed 1 base at V and 0 bases at J, with 7 bases between. The CDR3 DNA reads as TGTGCCAGCAGCCAAGGGTTTGCCTCTGGGGCCAACGTCCTGACTTTC. Encoded protein: CASSQGFASGANVLTF.

This clonotype occurred a few times. The chain is built from TRBV3-1 and TRBJ2-2; the match to TRBD1 covers 9 bases. The germline V gene has CDR1 LGHDT and CDR2 YNNKEL (reference sequence). CDR3 length: 16 amino acids. V gave up 2 bases and J gave up 4 bases; unmatched junction bases: 5. The CDR3 coding sequence is TGTGCCAGCAGCCAAAGGACAGGGGTCTTCACCGGGGAGCTGTTTTTT. Translation gives CASSQRTGVFTGELFF.

The J gene is TRBJ2-7, the V gene TRBV12-5; D is possibly TRBD1 (6 bases). In germline, CDR1 is LGHNT, CDR2 FRNRAP. Trimming took off 6 bases at V and 2 bases at J, with 14 bases between the two ends. The CDR3 spans 14 residues. The DNA for the CDR3 is TGTGCTAGTGGGACCGGGACACTTACCTACGAGCAGTACTTC. The encoded protein is CASGTGTLTYEQYF. Complete variable domain (other parts from reference TRBV12-5 and TRBJ2-7): DARVTQTPRHKVTEMGQEVTMRCQPILGHNTVFWYRQTMMQGLELLAYFRNRAPLDDSGMPKDRFSAEMPDATLATLKIQPSEPRDSAVYFCASGTGTLTYEQYFGPGTRLTVT.

This clonotype was picked up a small number of times. The J gene is TRBJ2-7, the V gene TRBV11-1, with D possibly TRBD1 on 6 matching bases. This CDR3 has 14 residues. V was trimmed by 5 bases and J by 2 bases, leaving 13 bases between them. Germline V gene lookup returns CDR1 SGHAT and CDR2 FQDESV (reference sequence). The CDR3 loop reads CASSPMDSTYEQYF. In nucleotides, the CDR3 is TGTGCCAGCAGCCCTATGGACAGTACCTACGAGCAGTACTTC.

At least ten counts were recorded for this clonotype. The rearrangement joins TRBV20-1 to TRBJ2-2; tentative D call: TRBD1 (5 bases). The germline gives CDR1 DFQATT, CDR2 SNEGSKA (reference sequence). V was clipped by 6 bases and J by 4 bases, with 18 bases between them. The CDR3 loop spans 15 amino acids. The CDR3 region has the DNA TGCAGTGCCCCCTTCCAGGGCATGGTCACCGGGGAGCTGTTTTTT. Translation: CSAPFQGMVTGELFF.